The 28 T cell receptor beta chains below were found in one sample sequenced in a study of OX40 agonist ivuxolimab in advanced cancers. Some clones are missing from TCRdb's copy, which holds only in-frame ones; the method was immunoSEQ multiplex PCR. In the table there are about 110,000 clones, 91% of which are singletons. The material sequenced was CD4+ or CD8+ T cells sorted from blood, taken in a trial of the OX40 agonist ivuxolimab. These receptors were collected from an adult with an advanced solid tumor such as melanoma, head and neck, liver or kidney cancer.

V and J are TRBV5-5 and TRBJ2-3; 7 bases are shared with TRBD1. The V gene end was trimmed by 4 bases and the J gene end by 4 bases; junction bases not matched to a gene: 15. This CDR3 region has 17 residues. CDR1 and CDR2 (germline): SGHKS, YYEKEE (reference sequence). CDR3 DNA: TGTGCCAGCAGCGTAGCGTCACAGGGGCCTTCGGCAGATACGCAGTATTTT. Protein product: CASSVASQGPSADTQYF.

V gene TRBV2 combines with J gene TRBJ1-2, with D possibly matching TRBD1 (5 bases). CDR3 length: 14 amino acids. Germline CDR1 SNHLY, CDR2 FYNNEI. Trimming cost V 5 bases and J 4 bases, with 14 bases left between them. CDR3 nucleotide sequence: TGTGCCAGCAGTCGGGACCCTTCCTCCTATGGCTACACCTTC. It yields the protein CASSRDPSSYGYTF.

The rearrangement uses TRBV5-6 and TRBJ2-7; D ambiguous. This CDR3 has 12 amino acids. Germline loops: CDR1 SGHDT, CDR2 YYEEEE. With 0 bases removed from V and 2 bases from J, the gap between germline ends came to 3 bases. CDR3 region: CASSLAAYEQYF. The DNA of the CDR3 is TGTGCCAGCAGCTTGGCTGCCTACGAGCAGTACTTC.

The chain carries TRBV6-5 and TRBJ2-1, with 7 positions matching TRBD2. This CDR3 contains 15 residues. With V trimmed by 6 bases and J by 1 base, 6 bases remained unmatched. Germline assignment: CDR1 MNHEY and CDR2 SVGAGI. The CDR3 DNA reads TGTGCCAGCAGCTTAAGCGGGGTATCCTACAATGAGCAGTTCTTC. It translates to CASSLSGVSYNEQFF.

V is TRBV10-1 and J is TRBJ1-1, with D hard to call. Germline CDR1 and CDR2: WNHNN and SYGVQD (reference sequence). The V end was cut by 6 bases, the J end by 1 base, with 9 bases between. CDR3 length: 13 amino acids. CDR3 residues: CASSLKGNTEAFF. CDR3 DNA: TGCGCCAGCAGCCTGAAGGGGAACACTGAAGCTTTCTTT.

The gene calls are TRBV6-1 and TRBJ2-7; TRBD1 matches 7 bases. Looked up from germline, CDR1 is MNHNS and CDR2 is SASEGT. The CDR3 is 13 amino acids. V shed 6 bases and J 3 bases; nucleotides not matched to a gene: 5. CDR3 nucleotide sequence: TGTGCCAGCAGCACGACAGGGATCTACGAGCAGTACTTC. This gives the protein CASSTTGIYEQYF.

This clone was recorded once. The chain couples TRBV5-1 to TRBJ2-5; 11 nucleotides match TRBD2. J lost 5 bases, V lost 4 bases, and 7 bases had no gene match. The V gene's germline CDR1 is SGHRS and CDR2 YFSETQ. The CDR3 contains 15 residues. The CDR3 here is CASSPVAGGLETQYF. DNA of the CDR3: TGCGCCAGCAGCCCAGTAGCGGGAGGGCTGGAGACCCAGTACTTC.

DNA for the CDR3: TGTGCCAGTAGTAAGGGGGGTGCGGAGACCCAGTACTTC. Translation gives CASSKGGAETQYF. The rearrangement uses TRBV19 and TRBJ2-5; D might be TRBD1 or TRBD2, each matching 6 bases. This CDR3 contains 13 residues. Trimming took off 4 bases at V and 5 bases at J, with 11 bases between the two ends. In germline, CDR1 is LNHDA, CDR2 SQIVND (reference sequence).

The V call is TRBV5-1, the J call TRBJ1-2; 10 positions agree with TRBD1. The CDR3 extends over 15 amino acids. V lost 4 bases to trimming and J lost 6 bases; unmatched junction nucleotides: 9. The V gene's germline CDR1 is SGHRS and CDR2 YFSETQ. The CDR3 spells CASSQKFGQGDGYTF. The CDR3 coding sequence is TGCGCCAGCAGCCAAAAATTCGGACAGGGGGATGGCTACACCTTC.

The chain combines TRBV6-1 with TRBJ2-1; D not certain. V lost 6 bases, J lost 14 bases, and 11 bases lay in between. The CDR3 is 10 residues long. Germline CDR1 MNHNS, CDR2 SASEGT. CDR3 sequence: CASSREVEFF. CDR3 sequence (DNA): TGTGCCAGCAGCCGTGAGGTCGAGTTCTTC.

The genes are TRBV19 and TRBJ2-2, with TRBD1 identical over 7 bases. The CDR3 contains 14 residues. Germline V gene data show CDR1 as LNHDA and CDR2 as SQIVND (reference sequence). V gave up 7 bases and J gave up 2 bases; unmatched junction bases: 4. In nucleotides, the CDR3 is TGTGCCAGTAACAGGGGACAAAACACCGGGGAGCTGTTTTTT. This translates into CASNRGQNTGELFF.

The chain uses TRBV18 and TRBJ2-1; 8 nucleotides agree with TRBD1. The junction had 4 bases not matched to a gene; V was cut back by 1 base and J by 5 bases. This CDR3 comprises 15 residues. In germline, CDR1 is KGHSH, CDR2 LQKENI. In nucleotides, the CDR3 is TGTGCCAGCTCACCACAGCAGGGGGCTGACAATGAGCAGTTCTTC. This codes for CASSPQQGADNEQFF.

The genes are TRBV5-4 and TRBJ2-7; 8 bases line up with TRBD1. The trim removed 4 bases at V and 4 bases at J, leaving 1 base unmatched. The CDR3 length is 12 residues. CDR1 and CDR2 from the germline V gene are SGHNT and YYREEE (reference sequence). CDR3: CASSRTGYEQYF. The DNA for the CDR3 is TGTGCCAGCAGCAGGACAGGGTACGAGCAGTACTTC.

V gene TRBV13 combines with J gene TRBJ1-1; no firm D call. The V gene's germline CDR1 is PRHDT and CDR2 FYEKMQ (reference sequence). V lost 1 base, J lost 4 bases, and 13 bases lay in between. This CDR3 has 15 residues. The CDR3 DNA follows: TGTGCCAGCAGCTTAGCCCGAATCGTTACCACTGAAGCTTTCTTT. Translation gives CASSLARIVTTEAFF.

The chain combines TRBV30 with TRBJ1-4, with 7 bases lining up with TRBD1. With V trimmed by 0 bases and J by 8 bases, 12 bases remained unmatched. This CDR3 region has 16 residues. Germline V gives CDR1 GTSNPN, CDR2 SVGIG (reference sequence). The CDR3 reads CAWSVPGTAGREKLFF. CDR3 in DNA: TGTGCCTGGAGTGTACCCGGGACAGCCGGGAGAGAAAAACTGTTTTTT.

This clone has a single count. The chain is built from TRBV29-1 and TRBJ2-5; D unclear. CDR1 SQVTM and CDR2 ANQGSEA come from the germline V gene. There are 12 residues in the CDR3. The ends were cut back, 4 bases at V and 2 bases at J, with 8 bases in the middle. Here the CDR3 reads CSVVGPQETQYF. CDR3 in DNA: TGCAGCGTTGTAGGACCACAAGAGACCCAGTACTTC.

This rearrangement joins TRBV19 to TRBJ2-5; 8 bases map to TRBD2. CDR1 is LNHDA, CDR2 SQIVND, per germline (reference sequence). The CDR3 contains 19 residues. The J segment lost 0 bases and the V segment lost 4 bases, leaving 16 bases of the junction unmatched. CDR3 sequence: CASSTTTIGGGKYQETQYF. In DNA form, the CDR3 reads TGTGCCAGTAGTACCACTACTATCGGCGGGGGGAAGTACCAAGAGACCCAGTACTTC.

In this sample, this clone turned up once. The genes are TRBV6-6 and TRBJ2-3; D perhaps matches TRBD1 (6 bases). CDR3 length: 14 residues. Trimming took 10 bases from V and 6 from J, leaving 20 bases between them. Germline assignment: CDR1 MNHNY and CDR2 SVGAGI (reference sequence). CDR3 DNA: TGTGCCACCAAGAGGACAGTTTTCTTGGATACGCAGTATTTT. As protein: CATKRTVFLDTQYF.

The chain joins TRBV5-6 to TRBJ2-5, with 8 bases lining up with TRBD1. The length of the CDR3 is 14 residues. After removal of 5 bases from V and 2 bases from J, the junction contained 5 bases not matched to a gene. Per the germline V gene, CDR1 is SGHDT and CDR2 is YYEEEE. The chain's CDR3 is CASSWDRLQETQYF. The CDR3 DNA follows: TGTGCCAGCAGTTGGGACAGGCTACAAGAGACCCAGTACTTC.

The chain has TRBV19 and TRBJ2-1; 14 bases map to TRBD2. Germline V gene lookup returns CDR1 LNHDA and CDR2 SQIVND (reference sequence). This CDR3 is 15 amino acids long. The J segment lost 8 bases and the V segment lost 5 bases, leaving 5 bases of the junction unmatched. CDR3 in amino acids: CASSLTGLAGDEQFF. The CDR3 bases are TGTGCCAGTAGTTTGACGGGACTAGCGGGGGATGAGCAGTTCTTC.

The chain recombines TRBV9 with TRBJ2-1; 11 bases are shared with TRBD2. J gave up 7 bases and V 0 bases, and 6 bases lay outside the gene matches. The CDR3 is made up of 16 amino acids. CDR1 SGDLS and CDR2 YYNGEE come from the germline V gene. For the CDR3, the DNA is TGTGCCAGCAGCGTAGCGACTAGCGGGGTCGGGAATGAGCAGTTCTTC. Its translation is CASSVATSGVGNEQFF.

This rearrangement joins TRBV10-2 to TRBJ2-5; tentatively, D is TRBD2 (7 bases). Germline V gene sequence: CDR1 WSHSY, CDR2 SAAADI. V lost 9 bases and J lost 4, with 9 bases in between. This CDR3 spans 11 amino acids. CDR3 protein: CASRGGETQYF. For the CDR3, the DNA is TGCGCCAGTAGGGGGGGAGAGACCCAGTACTTC.

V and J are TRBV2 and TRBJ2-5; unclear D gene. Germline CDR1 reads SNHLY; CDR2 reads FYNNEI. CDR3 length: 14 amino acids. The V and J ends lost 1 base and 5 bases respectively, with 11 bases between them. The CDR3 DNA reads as TGTGCCAGCAGTGAAGGACTCGGCGTGGAGACCCAGTACTTC. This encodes CASSEGLGVETQYF. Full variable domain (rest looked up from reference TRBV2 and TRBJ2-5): EPEVTQTPSHQVTQMGQEVILRCVPISNHLYFYWYRQILGQKVEFLVSFYNNEISEKSEIFDDQFSVERPDGSNFTLKIRSTKLEDSAMYFCASSEGLGVETQYFGPGTRLLVL.

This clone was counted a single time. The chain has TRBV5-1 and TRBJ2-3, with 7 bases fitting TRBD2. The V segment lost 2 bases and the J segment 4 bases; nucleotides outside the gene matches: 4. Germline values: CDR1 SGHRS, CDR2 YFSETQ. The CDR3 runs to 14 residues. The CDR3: CASSLAGYSDTQYF. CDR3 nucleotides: TGCGCCAGCAGCTTAGCGGGATACTCAGATACGCAGTATTTT.

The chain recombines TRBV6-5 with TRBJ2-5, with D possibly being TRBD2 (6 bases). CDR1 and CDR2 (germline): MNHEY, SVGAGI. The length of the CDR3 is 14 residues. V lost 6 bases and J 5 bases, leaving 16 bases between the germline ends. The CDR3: CASSPRGTRETQYF. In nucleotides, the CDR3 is TGTGCCAGCAGCCCCCGGGGGACTCGGGAGACCCAGTACTTC.

Written as DNA, the CDR3 is TGTGCCAGCAGGGGGGGAGTAGACACTGAAGCTTTCTTT. Protein sequence: CASRGGVDTEAFF. The chain is built from TRBV6-1 and TRBJ1-1; TRBD1 is a possible D gene (5 bases). The CDR3 is made up of 13 amino acids. Germline assignment: CDR1 MNHNS and CDR2 SASEGT. V gave up 6 bases and J gave up 3 bases, with 11 bases separating them.

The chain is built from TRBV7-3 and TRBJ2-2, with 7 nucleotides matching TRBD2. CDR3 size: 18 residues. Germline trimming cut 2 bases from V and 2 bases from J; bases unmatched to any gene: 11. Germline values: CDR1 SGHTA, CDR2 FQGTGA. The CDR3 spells CASSLGASGRINTGELFF. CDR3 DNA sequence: TGTGCCAGCAGCTTAGGAGCCTCCGGGAGGATAAACACCGGGGAGCTGTTTTTT.

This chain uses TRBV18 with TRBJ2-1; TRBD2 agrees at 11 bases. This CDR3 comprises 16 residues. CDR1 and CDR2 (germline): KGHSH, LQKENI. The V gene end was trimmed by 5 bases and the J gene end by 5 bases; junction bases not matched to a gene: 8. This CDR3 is CASSSSSGRADNEQFF. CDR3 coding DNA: TGTGCCAGCTCATCCAGTAGCGGGAGGGCCGACAATGAGCAGTTCTTC.